This T cell receptor (beta chain) was sequenced in a study of OX40 agonist ivuxolimab in advanced cancers. The germline V and J ends were trimmed by 0 bases and 7 bases, with 18 bases remaining between them. The CDR3 sequence is 16 residues long. Germline CDR1 is SGHVS and CDR2 is FQNEAQ. On this clone itself: Its antigen is not identified.

The table came from immunoSEQ multiplex PCR; TCRdb's copy has only in-frame clones and leaves some out. The data hold tens of thousands of clones, with approximately 86% observed a single time. Study-wide results and caveats: No antigen was identified for the clonally expanded peripheral T cells.

This chain connects TRBV7-8 to TRBJ1-2; D unresolved. This clonotype was sampled from an adult with an advanced solid tumor such as melanoma, head and neck, liver or kidney cancer. Here the sequenced sample was CD4+ or CD8+ T cells sorted from blood, taken in a trial of the OX40 agonist ivuxolimab. In nucleotides, the CDR3 is TGTGCCAGCAGCTTAGCTAGGACGTCAATTGGTAGTGGCTACACCTTC. This encodes CASSLARTSIGSGYTF.